Detailed here is one TCR beta chain. Its matching antigen is unknown. These data belong to a study of shared clonotypes between healthy human individuals. Study outcomes and limitations: The study found roughly 5% of naive CD4 clonotypes shared across four donors.

Authors' methods: ImmunoSEQ yielded junction-only sequences lacking quality scores, so filtering differed. The repertoire was sequenced with immunoSEQ multiplex PCR; TCRdb's copy has only in-frame clones and lacks some. That table furnishes V, J and clone size, whereas the DNA furnished D and trimming. This table has around 700,000 clones, about 74% appearing once. Trimming took off 5 bases at V and 5 bases at J, with 15 bases between the two ends. Per the germline V gene, CDR1 is SEHNR and CDR2 is FQNEAQ (reference sequence). This CDR3 is built from 15 residues. The chain is built from TRBV7-9 and TRBJ1-4; maybe TRBD1 (6 bases). Material for sequencing was memory CD4+ T cells sorted from blood. Subset of the sample: CD45RA-negative fraction. The receptor comes from a woman aged 30 to 39 in good health. The CDR3 sequence is CASSPGQILNEKLFF. CDR3 DNA: TGTGCCAGCAGCCCAGGACAGATCCTAAATGAAAAACTGTTTTTT.